Following are 30 T cell receptor beta chains from one sample sequenced in a study of blood T cell repertoires in COVID-19. The data were produced by immunoSEQ multiplex PCR, yet TCRdb's version contains in-frame clones alone and is incomplete. The sample consists of about 120,000 clones, less than 90% of them appearing once. Sequenced input: PBMCs or T cells enriched from blood (not recorded which). The receptors shown here come from a woman aged 25-40 years who had recovered from COVID-19.

The chain is built from TRBV28 and TRBJ1-1, with D maybe TRBD1 (5 bases). Germline V gives CDR1 MDHEN, CDR2 SYDVKM. The CDR3 loop spans 15 amino acids. V lost 0 bases and J lost 0, with 8 bases in between. CDR3 DNA: TGTGCCAGCAGTTTATGGCGGGGGTTGAACACTGAAGCTTTCTTT. As protein: CASSLWRGLNTEAFF.

This rearrangement joins TRBV7-2 to TRBJ1-1; TRBD1 is a possible D gene (5 bases). The ends were cut back, 5 bases at V and 1 base at J, with 8 bases in the middle. The CDR3 runs to 13 residues. Per germline, CDR1 SGHTA and CDR2 FQGNSA. The CDR3 DNA reads as TGTGCCAGCAGCCGACAGAAGAACACTGAAGCTTTCTTT. The encoded protein is CASSRQKNTEAFF.

The V call is TRBV12-3 or TRBV12-4, the J call TRBJ2-5; 8 bases agree with TRBD1. This CDR3 has 13 amino acids. Trimming at V came to 6 bases and at J to 5 bases, leaving 5 bases not matched to a gene. CDR3 protein: CASSPGGAETQYF. The CDR3 DNA follows: TGTGCCAGCAGCCCAGGGGGCGCCGAGACCCAGTACTTC.

V usage is TRBV18 and J usage is TRBJ1-6; possibly TRBD1 for D (6 bases). V was trimmed by 2 bases and J by 10 bases, leaving 9 bases between them. The CDR3 is 13 residues long. Germline V CDR1 and CDR2: KGHSH, LQKENI. As DNA, the CDR3 is TGTGCCAGCTCACCAAAAGGACAGTCACCCCTCCACTTT. Translating gives CASSPKGQSPLHF.

The genes are TRBV24-1 and TRBJ1-5, with 7 bases identical to TRBD1. Per germline, CDR1 KGHDR and CDR2 SFDVKD. V dropped 4 bases and J dropped 4; count of bases not matched to a gene: 6. This CDR3 has 15 amino acids. The CDR3 spells CATSDRQGENQPQHF. The CDR3 nucleotides read TGTGCCACCAGTGACCGACAGGGAGAGAATCAGCCCCAGCATTTT.

The chain carries TRBV6-2 or TRBV6-3 and TRBJ2-1; 8 bases fit TRBD2. Germline V gives CDR1 MNHEY, CDR2 SVGEGT. This CDR3 has 16 amino acids. V lost 7 bases, J lost 0 bases, and 8 bases stayed unmatched. The CDR3 protein is CASNPAGVISYNEQFF. The CDR3 DNA is TGTGCCAGCAACCCAGCGGGAGTTATCTCCTACAATGAGCAGTTCTTC.

This clone has just one count. The chain joins TRBV19 to TRBJ2-5; D is uncertain. The CDR3 is made up of 13 amino acids. The V gene lost 1 base and the J gene lost 2 bases, with 5 bases spanning the gap. The germline V gene encodes CDR1 LNHDA and CDR2 SQIVND (reference sequence). The CDR3: CASSIGIQETQYF. For the CDR3, the DNA is TGTGCCAGTAGTATAGGTATTCAAGAGACCCAGTACTTC.

Here the CDR3 DNA reads TGTGCCAGCAGTACCTCGAGCTCCTACGAGCAGTACTTC. The encoded protein is CASSTSSSYEQYF. The rearrangement links TRBV6-5 to TRBJ2-7; D remains unclear. The CDR3 loop spans 13 amino acids. Per the germline V gene, CDR1 is MNHEY and CDR2 is SVGAGI. V lost 5 bases and J 0 bases, leaving 8 bases between the germline ends.

The CDR3, as DNA: TGTGCCAGTAGTATCGAACTAGCGGACTACAATGAGCAGTTCTTC. Translated, it gives CASSIELADYNEQFF. The chain carries TRBV19 and TRBJ2-1; 8 bases map to TRBD2. The CDR3 runs to 15 residues. Trimming removed 3 bases from V and 3 bases from J; junction bases left unmatched: 4. CDR1 LNHDA and CDR2 SQIVND come from the germline V gene (reference sequence).

The chain carries TRBV7-3 and TRBJ2-7, with 10 nucleotides matching TRBD2. This CDR3 spans 15 amino acids. The V and J ends lost 4 bases and 4 bases, in that order; junction bases with no gene match: 7. CDR1 and CDR2 from the germline V gene are SGHTA and FQGTGA. The DNA for the CDR3 is TGTGCCAGCAGCTCGCGAGCGGGAGGGAATTACGAGCAGTACTTC. This translates into CASSSRAGGNYEQYF.

The V gene is TRBV6-2 or TRBV6-3, the J gene TRBJ2-5; TRBD2 aligns across 12 bases. The V gene's germline CDR1 is MNHEY and CDR2 SVGEGT. Losses at the gene ends were 6 bases for V and 5 bases for J; bases not matched to a gene: 7. The CDR3 length is 15 residues. CDR3 region: CASSELAGGSETQYF. The CDR3 DNA sequence: TGTGCCAGCAGCGAACTAGCGGGAGGAAGTGAGACCCAGTACTTC.

The chain's CDR3 is CASSLVGGVRLYF. DNA of the CDR3: TGTGCCAGCAGCTTAGTCGGGGGAGTGCGGTTGTACTTC. The chain recombines TRBV7-9 with TRBJ2-7; D possibly corresponds to TRBD2 (6 bases). Germline V CDR1 and CDR2: SEHNR, FQNEAQ (reference sequence). The CDR3 has 13 amino acids. V gave up 1 base and J gave up 12 bases, with 16 bases separating them.

To note about this clone: Distinct nucleotide sequences in the sample also encode this CDR3. The chain is built from TRBV5-6 and TRBJ1-4; 7 bases align to TRBD1. Germline V gene lookup returns CDR1 SGHDT and CDR2 YYEEEE. V lost 8 bases and J lost 8; bases outside the gene matches: 15. The CDR3 has 15 amino acids. The CDR3 sequence is CASSRIQGVEEKLFF. CDR3 bases: TGTGCCAGTAGCCGAATCCAGGGGGTCGAGGAAAAACTGTTTTTT.

There are a few counts of this clone. The J gene is TRBJ1-1, the V gene TRBV28; 12 nucleotides line up with TRBD1. The CDR3 has 13 residues. The V and J ends lost 6 bases and 7 bases, in that order; junction bases with no gene match: 3. The V gene's germline CDR1 is MDHEN and CDR2 SYDVKM. CDR3: CASRGQGAFEAFF. The DNA for the CDR3 is TGTGCCAGCAGGGGACAGGGGGCTTTTGAAGCTTTCTTT.

V usage is TRBV9 and J usage is TRBJ2-4, with 7 bases identical to TRBD1. The CDR3 runs 14 residues. Trimming took 4 bases from V and 8 from J; bases not matched to a gene: 9. Germline V gives CDR1 SGDLS, CDR2 YYNGEE. The CDR3 region is CASSPTGAGDIQYF. The CDR3 DNA follows: TGTGCCAGCAGCCCTACAGGGGCCGGGGACATTCAGTACTTC.

This clone was detected a few times. It is unclear where the CDR3 begins or ends on the DNA, so no DNA is shown, and the CDR3 is as TCRdb lists it. The chain recombines TRBV28 with TRBJ2-3; the listed D gene, TRBD2, was not tested against the DNA. The CDR3 length equals 17 residues, ends included. Germline V gene sequence: CDR1 MDHEN, CDR2 SYDVKM. CDR3 protein: CASSFGAGSFSPDTQYF.

This clone was seen more than once but under ten times. The chain links TRBV10-3 to TRBJ1-6; 10 bases match TRBD1. This CDR3 region has 14 residues. V trimming: 10 bases; J trimming: 7 bases; junction bases outside the gene matches: 7. CDR1 is ENHRY and CDR2 is SYGVKD in the germline V gene. CDR3 in amino acids: CATRLDRGNSPLHF. The DNA for the CDR3 is TGTGCCACCAGGTTGGACAGGGGGAATTCACCCCTCCACTTT.

The CDR3 is CASSGGSVTDTQYF. CDR3 sequence (DNA): TGTGCCAGCAGCGGCGGGAGTGTTACAGATACGCAGTATTTT. The chain has TRBV11-3 and TRBJ2-3, with 7 nucleotides matching TRBD2. The CDR3 spans 14 residues. The J segment lost 3 bases and the V segment lost 5 bases, leaving 5 bases of the junction unmatched. Germline values: CDR1 SGHNT, CDR2 YENEEA.

Only a few counts were recorded for this clone. The genes are TRBV11-3 and TRBJ2-7; D is possibly TRBD2 (5 bases). The ends were cut back, 1 base at V and 6 bases at J, with 13 bases in the middle. The CDR3 runs 14 residues. Germline V CDR1 and CDR2: SGHNT, YENEEA. CDR3 bases: TGTGCCAGCAGCTTAGGAGGGATAGAGAGCGAGCAGTACTTC. This sequence encodes CASSLGGIESEQYF.

The J gene is TRBJ1-3, the V gene TRBV9, with D hard to call. Deletions cut 4 bases from V and 2 bases from J, with 7 bases between. CDR1 is SGDLS, CDR2 YYNGEE, per germline. The CDR3 spans 13 residues. CDR3 residues: CASSPEPGNTIYF. The DNA for the CDR3 is TGTGCCAGCAGCCCCGAGCCTGGAAACACCATATATTTT.

The V gene is TRBV30, the J gene TRBJ1-5, with a weak D call TRBD1 (5 bases). V was cut by 0 bases and J by 6 bases, with 12 bases left in between. Germline V CDR1 and CDR2: GTSNPN, SVGIG (reference sequence). The CDR3 runs to 14 residues. CDR3 loop: CAWSVGRVAQPQHF. The CDR3 DNA reads as TGTGCCTGGAGTGTCGGCAGGGTGGCTCAGCCCCAGCATTTT.

Only a few counts were recorded for this clone. The chain combines TRBV7-2 with TRBJ1-1; tentatively, D is TRBD1 (6 bases). The V gene lost 5 bases and the J gene lost 5 bases, with 15 bases spanning the gap. The CDR3 totals 14 residues. Germline lookup yields CDR1 SGHTA and CDR2 FQGNSA. Here the CDR3 DNA reads TGTGCCAGCAGCCTCCGACAGGTGGTGACTGAAGCTTTCTTT. Residues: CASSLRQVVTEAFF. The whole variable domain, remainder taken from reference TRBV7-2 and TRBJ1-1, is GAGVSQSPSNKVTEKGKDVELRCDPISGHTALYWYRQSLGQGLEFLIYFQGNSAPDKSGLPSDRFSAERTGGSVSTLTIQRTQQEDSAVYLCASSLRQVVTEAFFGQGTRLTVV.

The V and J genes are TRBV7-9 and TRBJ1-2; 7 bases are shared with TRBD1. This CDR3 is built from 16 residues. Germline loops: CDR1 SEHNR, CDR2 FQNEAQ (reference sequence). With 5 bases clipped from V and 8 bases from J, the junction kept 17 bases outside the gene matches. The CDR3 reads CASSPWTGSSYGGYTF. CDR3 nucleotides: TGTGCCAGCAGCCCCTGGACAGGCTCGTCGTATGGAGGCTACACCTTC.

The chain is built from TRBV19 and TRBJ2-5; the D is unclear. The germline CDR1 and CDR2 sequences are LNHDA and SQIVND (reference sequence). With 3 bases removed from V and 5 bases from J, the gap between germline ends came to 16 bases. The CDR3 is 15 residues long. CDR3 bases: TGTGCCAGTAGTATCCGGCAGGATAAATCGGAGACCCAGTACTTC. Residues: CASSIRQDKSETQYF.

This clone has just one count. The chain combines TRBV20-1 with TRBJ2-5, with 11 bases fitting TRBD2. The CDR3 spans 16 residues. Germline V gene sequence: CDR1 DFQATT, CDR2 SNEGSKA (reference sequence). Losses at the gene ends were 3 bases for V and 5 bases for J; bases not matched to a gene: 11. CDR3 DNA sequence: TGCAGTGCTAGTCCCTTTAGCGGGAGGGCCCGGGAGACCCAGTACTTC. Encoded protein: CSASPFSGRARETQYF.

This chain connects TRBV4-3 to TRBJ2-7; 9 nucleotides align to TRBD2. The junction had 3 bases not matched to a gene; V was cut back by 1 base and J by 2 bases. Germline lookup yields CDR1 LGHNA and CDR2 YSLEER. The CDR3 spans 15 residues. The CDR3 bases are TGCGCCAGCAGCCAAGGACTAGCGGTCCCCTACGAGCAGTACTTC. The encoded protein is CASSQGLAVPYEQYF.

The CDR3 loop is CASSLLQDNTEAFF. The CDR3 DNA reads TGTGCCAGCAGTTTATTACAGGATAACACTGAAGCTTTCTTT. The rearrangement joins TRBV28 to TRBJ1-1, with a tentative D call TRBD1 (5 bases). The CDR3 covers 14 residues. V lost 1 base and J 2 bases, leaving 8 bases between the germline ends. Germline V gene data show CDR1 as MDHEN and CDR2 as SYDVKM.

This clone has just one count. The chain links TRBV28 to TRBJ2-1; 11 bases line up with TRBD2. The V segment lost 5 bases and the J segment 0 bases; nucleotides outside the gene matches: 3. The CDR3 is 16 amino acids. CDR1 MDHEN and CDR2 SYDVKM come from the germline V gene. The CDR3 region has the DNA TGTGCCAGCAGTAGTAGCGGGAGGGTCTCCTACAATGAGCAGTTCTTC. This codes for CASSSSGRVSYNEQFF.

The J gene is TRBJ1-1, the V gene TRBV6-4; 7 nucleotides align to TRBD1. The germline gives CDR1 MRHNA, CDR2 SNTAGT. The V segment lost 5 bases and the J segment 1 base; nucleotides outside the gene matches: 4. The CDR3 spans 14 residues. This CDR3 reads CASSTGTENTEAFF. CDR3 in DNA: TGTGCCAGCAGTACCGGGACAGAGAACACTGAAGCTTTCTTT.

The V gene is TRBV18, the J gene TRBJ1-6, with 7 bases that match TRBD1. From germline, CDR1 is KGHSH and CDR2 LQKENI. This CDR3 region has 16 residues. V shed 6 bases and J 4 bases; nucleotides not matched to a gene: 9. As DNA, the CDR3 is TGTGCCAGCTCCCCGGACAGGAGCCAGTATAATTCACCCCTCCACTTT. Encoded protein: CASSPDRSQYNSPLHF.